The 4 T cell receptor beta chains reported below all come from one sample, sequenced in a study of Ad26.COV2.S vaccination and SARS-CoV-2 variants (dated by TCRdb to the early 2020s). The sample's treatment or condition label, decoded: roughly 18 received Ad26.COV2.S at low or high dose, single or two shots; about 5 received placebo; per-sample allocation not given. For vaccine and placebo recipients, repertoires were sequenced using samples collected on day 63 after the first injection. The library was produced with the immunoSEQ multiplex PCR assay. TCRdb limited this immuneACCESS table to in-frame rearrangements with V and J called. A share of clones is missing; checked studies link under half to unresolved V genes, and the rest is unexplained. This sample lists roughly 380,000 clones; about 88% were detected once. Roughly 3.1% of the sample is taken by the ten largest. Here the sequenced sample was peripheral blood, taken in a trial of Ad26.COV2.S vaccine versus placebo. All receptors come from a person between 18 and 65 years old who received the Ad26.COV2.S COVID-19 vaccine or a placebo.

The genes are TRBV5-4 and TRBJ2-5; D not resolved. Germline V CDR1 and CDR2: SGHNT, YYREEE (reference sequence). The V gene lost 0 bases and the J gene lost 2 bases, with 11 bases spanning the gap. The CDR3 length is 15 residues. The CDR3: CASSLGQRLQETQYF. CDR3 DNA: TGTGCCAGCAGCTTGGGGCAGAGACTTCAAGAGACCCAGTACTTC.

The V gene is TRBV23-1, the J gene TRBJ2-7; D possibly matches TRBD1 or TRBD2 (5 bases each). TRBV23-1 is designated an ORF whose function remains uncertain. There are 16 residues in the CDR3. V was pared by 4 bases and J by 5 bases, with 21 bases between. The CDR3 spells CASSPRPMGPPDEQYF. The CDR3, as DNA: TGCGCCAGCAGTCCTCGACCAATGGGACCGCCGGACGAGCAGTACTTC.

CDR3 DNA: TGTGCCAGCAGCCGTAGCGGGGGGGCCTGGGGGAGCACAGATACGCAGTATTTT. Protein sequence: CASSRSGGAWGSTDTQYF. The rearrangement uses TRBV7-2 and TRBJ2-3; 11 bases are a match to TRBD2. Trimming at V came to 5 bases and at J to 0 bases, leaving 10 bases not matched to a gene. The germline V gene encodes CDR1 SGHTA and CDR2 FQGNSA. The CDR3 length is 18 residues.

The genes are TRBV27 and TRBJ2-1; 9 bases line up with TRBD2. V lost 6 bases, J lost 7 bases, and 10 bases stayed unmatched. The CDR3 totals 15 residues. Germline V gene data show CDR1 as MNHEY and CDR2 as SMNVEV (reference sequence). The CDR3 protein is CASSRIAGEDNEQFF. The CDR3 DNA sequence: TGTGCCAGCAGCCGAATAGCGGGAGAGGATAATGAGCAGTTCTTC.